Below, 29 T cell receptor beta chains from the same sample are listed, as sequenced in a study of regulatory T cells in long-lasting Graves disease. The time point here: newly diagnosed GD, antithyroid drugs for less than 3 months. PBMC RNA served as the TCR library source. Libraries of TCR beta came from iRepertoire HTBI primers plus Arm-PCR of CDR3 regions. TCRdb ran MiXCR on the multiplex PCR reads and lists one entry per CDR3 protein. Here the sample spans about 420,000 distinct CDR3 sequences, about 17% being singletons. This sample also belongs to another study, concerning T cells in Graves' hyperthyroidism and ophthalmopathy.

The source material was peripheral blood mononuclear cells (PBMCs), sampled at new diagnosis, from a patient treated with antithyroid drugs. The receptors shown here come from a woman under 30 with Graves disease.

V is TRBV15 and J is TRBJ2-5, with 14 bases that match TRBD2. Germline values: CDR1 LNHNV, CDR2 YYDKDF (reference sequence). The CDR3 has 17 residues. The V and J ends lost 0 bases and 6 bases, in that order; junction bases with no gene match: 6. This CDR3 is CATSRDLGTSGSQTQYF. CDR3 bases: TGTGCCACCAGCAGAGATTTAGGGACTAGCGGGAGTCAGACCCAGTACTTC.

This clonotype has a count of ten or more. J is TRBJ2-5 and V is TRBV7-9; D may be TRBD2 (6 bases). The CDR3 sequence is 14 residues long. Germline assignment: CDR1 SEHNR and CDR2 FQNEAQ (reference sequence). V was shortened by 6 bases and J by 5 bases, with 16 bases between the two germline ends. CDR3 in amino acids: CASSHSGGYETQYF. The CDR3 DNA reads TGTGCCAGCAGTCACTCCGGGGGTTACGAGACCCAGTACTTC.

This clonotype was recorded a few times. The V gene is TRBV24-1, the J gene TRBJ2-7; 13 bases are shared with TRBD2. The CDR3 sequence is 16 residues long. Per the germline V gene, CDR1 is KGHDR and CDR2 is SFDVKD. With V trimmed by 3 bases and J by 0 bases, 1 base remained unmatched. CDR3 coding DNA: TGTGCCACCAGTGATCGGACTAGCGGGAGCTCCTACGAGCAGTACTTC. As protein: CATSDRTSGSSYEQYF.

This clonotype was found many times. The chain joins TRBV7-2 to TRBJ1-6; 9 nucleotides agree with TRBD1. Trimming took 5 bases from V and 5 from J; bases not matched to a gene: 4. CDR1 is SGHTA and CDR2 is FQGNSA in the germline V gene. The CDR3 is 15 residues long. CDR3 residues: CASSARDRDNSPLHF. The CDR3 DNA sequence: TGTGCCAGCAGCGCCAGGGACAGGGATAATTCACCCCTCCACTTT.

The V and J genes are TRBV9 and TRBJ2-5; a possible D gene is TRBD2 (6 bases). The germline V gene encodes CDR1 SGDLS and CDR2 YYNGEE. V lost 3 bases and J lost 5, with 17 bases in between. This CDR3 region has 15 residues. CDR3 residues: CASSAGAGLGETQYF. The CDR3 nucleotides read TGTGCCAGCAGCGCCGGAGCGGGCCTGGGGGAGACCCAGTACTTC.

The rearrangement joins TRBV5-6 to TRBJ2-5; weak D call: TRBD2 (5 bases). The CDR3 covers 15 residues. The germline V gene encodes CDR1 SGHDT and CDR2 YYEEEE. V was pared by 1 base and J by 2 bases, with 12 bases between. The chain's CDR3 is CASSLLSRLQETQYF. The DNA for the CDR3 is TGTGCCAGCAGCTTGCTGAGTAGACTACAAGAGACCCAGTACTTC.

The V call is TRBV12-3 or TRBV12-4, the J call TRBJ2-1; the D is unclear. Trimming cost V 5 bases and J 4 bases, with 21 bases left between them. The CDR3 is 17 amino acids. The CDR3 loop reads CASSNIISLHGYNEQFF. In DNA, the CDR3 is TGTGCCAGCAGTAATATCATTTCCCTTCACGGATACAATGAGCAGTTCTTC.

With regard to this clonotype: A read error is likely, as this CDR3 ends without the conserved phenylalanine or tryptophan. J is TRBJ2-1 and V is TRBV13, with 8 positions matching TRBD2. CDR3 length equals 15 residues. V lost 2 bases and J lost 6; bases outside the gene matches: 6. The germline V gene encodes CDR1 PRHDT and CDR2 FYEKMQ (reference sequence). CDR3 protein: CASSLYSGRGNEQFV. DNA of the CDR3: TGTGCCAGCAGCTTATACAGCGGGAGAGGCAATGAGCAGTTCGTC.

This clonotype was counted ten times or more. The chain carries TRBV7-6 and TRBJ2-3, with 15 bases that match TRBD2. V lost 5 bases and J lost 2; bases outside the gene matches: 11. This CDR3 is built from 19 residues. Germline V gene sequence: CDR1 SGHVS, CDR2 FNYEAQ. This CDR3 is CASSPRPGTSGRLTDTQYF. CDR3 in DNA: TGTGCCAGCAGCCCGCGTCCCGGGACTAGCGGGAGGCTCACAGATACGCAGTATTTT.

This clonotype was found many times. The chain is built from TRBV20-1 and TRBJ2-1; D ambiguous. Trimming removed 4 bases at V and 7 bases at J, with 14 bases between. The germline V gene encodes CDR1 DFQATT and CDR2 SNEGSKA (reference sequence). The CDR3 consists of 13 residues. CDR3 sequence reads: CSAMDGKVNEQFF. The CDR3 bases are TGCAGTGCTATGGACGGTAAGGTGAATGAGCAGTTCTTC.

At least ten counts were recorded for this clonotype. This chain uses TRBV30 with TRBJ2-1, with 8 bases lining up with TRBD1. V trimming: 4 bases; J trimming: 3 bases; junction bases outside the gene matches: 5. Germline CDR1 GTSNPN, CDR2 SVGIG (reference sequence). The CDR3 has 14 amino acids. The CDR3, as DNA: TGTGCCTGGAAAACGGGACAGGACTACAATGAGCAGTTCTTC. Its translation is CAWKTGQDYNEQFF.

This clonotype was observed many times. The chain has TRBV20-1 and TRBJ2-5; D is perhaps TRBD2 (7 bases). The V gene's germline CDR1 is DFQATT and CDR2 SNEGSKA (reference sequence). The germline V and J ends were trimmed by 5 bases and 4 bases, with 17 bases remaining between them. The CDR3 is 14 residues long. The CDR3 is CSAQRGGLPETQYF. The CDR3, as DNA: TGCAGTGCTCAAAGGGGGGGATTGCCAGAGACCCAGTACTTC.

The chain employs TRBV19 and TRBJ2-7, with TRBD2 matching over 9 bases. This CDR3 region has 16 residues. The trim removed 5 bases at V and 6 bases at J, leaving 14 bases unmatched. CDR1 is LNHDA, CDR2 SQIVND, per germline (reference sequence). CDR3 amino acids: CASSPTLAGVAVEQYF. CDR3 coding DNA: TGTGCCAGTAGTCCGACATTAGCGGGAGTAGCGGTCGAGCAGTACTTC. The full variable domain, in which reference TRBV19 and TRBJ2-7 provide the parts outside the CDR3, is DGGITQSPKYLFRKEGQNVTLSCEQNLNHDAMYWYRQDPGQGLRLIYYSQIVNDFQKGDIAEGYSVSREKKESFPLTVTSAQKNPTAFYLCASSPTLAGVAVEQYFGPGTRLTVT.

The J gene is TRBJ2-1, the V gene TRBV20-1; 15 bases agree with TRBD2. The CDR3 has 14 residues. Germline V CDR1 and CDR2: DFQATT, SNEGSKA (reference sequence). Trimming cost V 5 bases and J 8 bases; bases outside gene matches: 4. The CDR3 here is CSAPRTSGRDEQFF. The CDR3 coding sequence is TGCAGTGCTCCTAGGACTAGCGGGAGGGATGAGCAGTTCTTC.

V usage is TRBV28 and J usage is TRBJ2-5, with D maybe TRBD1 (6 bases). V gave up 2 bases and J gave up 4 bases, with 17 bases separating them. The germline V gene has CDR1 MDHEN and CDR2 SYDVKM. The CDR3 contains 16 residues. In DNA, the CDR3 is TGTGCCAGCAGTTTAAGTTTCAGAGGGGGTAGAGAGACCCAGTACTTC. Its translation is CASSLSFRGGRETQYF.

J is TRBJ1-5 and V is TRBV7-9; D is possibly TRBD1 (6 bases). The V gene's germline CDR1 is SEHNR and CDR2 FQNEAQ (reference sequence). The CDR3 runs to 15 residues. Trimming removed 5 bases at V and 3 bases at J, with 14 bases between. In nucleotides, the CDR3 is TGTGCCAGCAGCCCGGGACAAAATATCAATCAGCCCCAGCATTTT. This sequence encodes CASSPGQNINQPQHF.

Note on this clonotype: A much larger clone differs by one base, so this may be a read error. V gene TRBV3-1 combines with J gene TRBJ2-7, with D unresolved. V was trimmed by 1 base and J by 7 bases, leaving 14 bases between them. CDR1 is LGHDT and CDR2 is YNNKEL in the germline V gene (reference sequence). CDR3 size: 14 residues. In DNA, the CDR3 is TGTGCCAGCAGCCAAGGAACGCTCTACAATGAGCAGTACTTC. Its protein product is CASSQGTLYNEQYF.

The rearrangement joins TRBV27 to TRBJ2-7; D ambiguous. The ends were cut back, 7 bases at V and 6 bases at J, with 4 bases in the middle. The CDR3 has 9 amino acids. CDR1 is MNHEY, CDR2 SMNVEV, per germline (reference sequence). CDR3 amino acids: CASICEQYF. In DNA, the CDR3 is TGTGCCAGCATTTGCGAGCAGTACTTC.

This clonotype was seen many times. CDR3 DNA sequence: TGCAGTGCTAGAGATTTTGGGACGGCGAATTCACCCCTCCACTTT. Amino acids: CSARDFGTANSPLHF. This chain links TRBV20-1 with TRBJ1-6; maybe TRBD1 (5 bases). The V and J ends lost 0 bases and 7 bases respectively, with 13 bases between them. Germline V lookup: CDR1 DFQATT, CDR2 SNEGSKA (reference sequence). CDR3 length: 15 amino acids.

This clonotype has ten or more counts. This sequence joins TRBV27 and TRBJ2-7; TRBD1 is a possible D gene (6 bases). Looked up from germline, CDR1 is MNHEY and CDR2 is SMNVEV (reference sequence). This CDR3 is 12 amino acids long. The V end lost 7 bases, the J end lost 5 bases, and 12 bases lay between the germline ends. CDR3 bases: TGTGCCAGCATTTACAGGGTCCACGAGCAGTACTTC. This codes for CASIYRVHEQYF.

This clonotype occurred a few times. The chain recombines TRBV20-1 with TRBJ2-3; D may be TRBD2 (6 bases). Trimming removed 5 bases at V and 1 base at J, with 16 bases between. Germline loops: CDR1 DFQATT, CDR2 SNEGSKA (reference sequence). The CDR3 contains 15 residues. The CDR3 region has the DNA TGCAGTGCTGACGTTCTAGCGTCCGGCACAGATACGCAGTATTTT. Encoded protein: CSADVLASGTDTQYF.

This clonotype was picked up a small number of times. The J gene is TRBJ2-5, the V gene TRBV2, with D uncertain. Trimming pared 7 bases from V and 5 bases from J, leaving 17 bases between. Per germline, CDR1 SNHLY and CDR2 FYNNEI. The CDR3 sequence is 14 residues long. The CDR3 sequence is CASNEVGNWETQYF. In DNA, the CDR3 is TGTGCCAGCAATGAGGTGGGCAATTGGGAGACCCAGTACTTC.

J is TRBJ1-1 and V is TRBV5-1; a weak D match, TRBD1 (6 bases). V was clipped by 0 bases and J by 1 base, with 10 bases between them. Germline V gene lookup returns CDR1 SGHRS and CDR2 YFSETQ. The CDR3 length is 15 residues. CDR3 sequence: CASSLAGQKNTEAFF. The CDR3 nucleotides are TGCGCCAGCAGCTTGGCCGGACAGAAGAACACTGAAGCTTTCTTT. Full variable domain (rest looked up from reference TRBV5-1 and TRBJ1-1): KAGVTQTPRYLIKTRGQQVTLSCSPISGHRSVSWYQQTPGQGLQFLFEYFSETQRNKGNFPGRFSGRQFSNSRSEMNVSTLELGDSALYLCASSLAGQKNTEAFFGQGTRLTVV.

This clonotype was seen ten or more times. V is TRBV27 and J is TRBJ2-1; maybe TRBD2 (6 bases). The CDR3 has 13 amino acids. Looked up from germline, CDR1 is MNHEY and CDR2 is SMNVEV (reference sequence). V lost 6 bases and J 5 bases, leaving 11 bases between the germline ends. DNA for the CDR3: TGTGCCAGCAGGTTAGCGGAAGACAATGAGCAGTTCTTC. As protein: CASRLAEDNEQFF.

This clonotype has a handful of counts. The V and J genes are TRBV5-5 and TRBJ1-2, with a possible D match to TRBD1 (5 bases). This CDR3 is built from 13 residues. The V gene's germline CDR1 is SGHKS and CDR2 YYEKEE (reference sequence). Trimming took 5 bases from V and 6 from J, leaving 14 bases between them. CDR3 bases: TGTGCCAGCAGGAGGGACTACCCAGATGGCTACACCTTC. This translates into CASRRDYPDGYTF.

There are many counts of this clonotype. The V and J genes are TRBV6-1 and TRBJ2-7; TRBD2 matches at 11 bases. The germline CDR1 and CDR2 sequences are MNHNS and SASEGT. The CDR3 is 18 residues long. V shed 6 bases and J 2 bases; nucleotides not matched to a gene: 15. CDR3 sequence reads: CASSNTLGTSGYTYEQYF. For the CDR3, the DNA is TGTGCCAGCAGCAACACTCTCGGGACTAGCGGATACACCTACGAGCAGTACTTC.

This clonotype showed up just a few times. The rearrangement uses TRBV20-1 and TRBJ1-3; D is perhaps TRBD1 (6 bases). V was shortened by 3 bases and J by 5 bases, with 17 bases between the two germline ends. Germline assignment: CDR1 DFQATT and CDR2 SNEGSKA (reference sequence). The CDR3 is 15 amino acids. The CDR3 sequence is CSASLSPGTRNTIYF. CDR3 nucleotides: TGCAGTGCTAGTCTCAGCCCCGGGACAAGAAACACCATATATTTT.

The rearrangement uses TRBV29-1 and TRBJ1-6, with TRBD1 identical over 8 bases. The V gene's germline CDR1 is SQVTM and CDR2 ANQGSEA. This CDR3 region has 15 residues. With 6 bases clipped from V and 4 bases from J, the junction kept 8 bases outside the gene matches. The CDR3 DNA reads TGCAGCGTCGCGACAGGGGCGGATTATAATTCACCCCTCCACTTT. Its protein product is CSVATGADYNSPLHF.

This clonotype was counted many times. The rearrangement joins TRBV6-9 to TRBJ2-1; D is uncertain. V lost 3 bases and J 4 bases, leaving 7 bases between the germline ends. The CDR3 covers 13 residues. Germline CDR1 reads MNHGY; CDR2 reads SVAAGI. This chain's CDR3 is CASSYGRYNEQFF. Here the CDR3 DNA reads TGTGCCAGCAGTTACGGGCGGTACAATGAGCAGTTCTTC.